This T cell receptor (beta chain) derives from a study of T cell changes during pregnancy in multiple sclerosis (dated by TCRdb to between 2018 and 2021). As for the study more broadly: The study examined how the T cell repertoire changed over the course of pregnancy in women with multiple sclerosis.

Of note for this clone: Its antigen is unknown. No per-base quality is available; no much larger clone lies one base away.

The library was built by means of the immunoSEQ multiplex PCR assay. Held by TCRdb, this immuneACCESS table contains in-frame sequences only and omits some clones. Under half of the omission traces to an unresolved V gene where checked; the cause of the rest is unknown. This sample lists fewer than 75,000 clones; more than 90% were detected once. The leading ten clones occupy about 2.5% of the sample. A distance of 18 bases separates the germline ends of V and J, which lose 5 bases and 4 bases respectively. The CDR3 holds 15 amino acids from the cysteine to the phenylalanine. Just the 45-base CDR3 DNA is kept, in frame starting at base 1. The germline V gene supplies CDR1 SGHTA and CDR2 FQGNSA.

The clonotype originates from a female donor with multiple sclerosis, enrolled in a pregnancy study. Sequences were derived from peripheral blood, sampled in the first trimester of pregnancy. The chain was built from TRBV7-2 and TRBJ2-7, with TRBD1 tentatively as D gene (9 bases match). The CDR3 loop reads CASSQGGGTGYEQYF. The bases read TGTGCCAGCAGCCAAGGCGGGGGGACAGGGTACGAGCAGTACTTC.